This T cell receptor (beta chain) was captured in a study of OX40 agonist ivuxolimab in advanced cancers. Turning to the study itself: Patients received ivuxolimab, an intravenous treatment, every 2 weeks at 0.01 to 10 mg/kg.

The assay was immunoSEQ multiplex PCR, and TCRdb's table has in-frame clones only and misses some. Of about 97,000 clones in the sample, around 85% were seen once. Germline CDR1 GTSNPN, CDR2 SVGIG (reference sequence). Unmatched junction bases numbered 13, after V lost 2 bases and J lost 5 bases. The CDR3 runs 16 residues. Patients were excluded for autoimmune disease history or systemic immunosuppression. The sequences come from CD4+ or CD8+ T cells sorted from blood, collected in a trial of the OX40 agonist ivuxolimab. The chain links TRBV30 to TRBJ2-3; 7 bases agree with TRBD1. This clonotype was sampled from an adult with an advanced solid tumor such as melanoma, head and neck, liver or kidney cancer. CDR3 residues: CAWSPKQGQGGDTQYF. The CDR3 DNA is TGTGCCTGGAGTCCTAAACAGGGGCAAGGGGGAGATACGCAGTATTTT.